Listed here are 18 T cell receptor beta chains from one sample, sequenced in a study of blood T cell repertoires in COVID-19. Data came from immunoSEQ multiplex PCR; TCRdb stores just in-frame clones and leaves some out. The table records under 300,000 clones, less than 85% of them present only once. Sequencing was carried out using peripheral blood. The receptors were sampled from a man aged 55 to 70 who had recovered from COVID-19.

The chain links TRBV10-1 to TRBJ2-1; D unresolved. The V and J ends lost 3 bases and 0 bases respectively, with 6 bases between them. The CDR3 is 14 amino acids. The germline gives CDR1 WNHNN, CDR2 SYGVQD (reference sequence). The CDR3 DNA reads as TGCGCCAGCAGTGACCTTCTCTCCTACAATGAGCAGTTCTTC. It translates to CASSDLLSYNEQFF.

CDR3: CATSRETGVYGYTF. CDR3 coding DNA: TGTGCCACCAGCAGAGAGACAGGAGTTTATGGCTACACCTTC. This rearrangement joins TRBV15 to TRBJ1-2; perhaps TRBD1 as D (6 bases). CDR1 and CDR2 from the germline V gene are LNHNV and YYDKDF (reference sequence). V lost 0 bases and J lost 5, with 10 bases in between. This CDR3 has 14 amino acids.

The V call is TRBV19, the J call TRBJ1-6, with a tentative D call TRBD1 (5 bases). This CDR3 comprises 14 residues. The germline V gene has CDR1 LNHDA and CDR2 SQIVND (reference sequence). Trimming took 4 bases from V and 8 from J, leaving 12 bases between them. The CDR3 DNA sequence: TGTGCCAGTAGTACGGGGGGACCATATTCACCCCTCCACTTT. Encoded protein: CASSTGGPYSPLHF.

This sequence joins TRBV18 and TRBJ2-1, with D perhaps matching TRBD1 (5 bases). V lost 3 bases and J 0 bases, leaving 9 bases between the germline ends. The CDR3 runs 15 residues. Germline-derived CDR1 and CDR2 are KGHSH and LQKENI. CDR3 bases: TGTGCCAGCTCACCCTTCAGGGCCTCCTACAATGAGCAGTTCTTC. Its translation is CASSPFRASYNEQFF.

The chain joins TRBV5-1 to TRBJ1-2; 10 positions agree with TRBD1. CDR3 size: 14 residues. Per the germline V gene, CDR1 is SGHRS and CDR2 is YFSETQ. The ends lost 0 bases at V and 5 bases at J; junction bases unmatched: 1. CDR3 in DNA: TGCGCCAGCAGCTTGGGGGGACAGGGGTATGGCTACACCTTC. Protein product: CASSLGGQGYGYTF. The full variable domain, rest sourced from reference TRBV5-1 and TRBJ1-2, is KAGVTQTPRYLIKTRGQQVTLSCSPISGHRSVSWYQQTPGQGLQFLFEYFSETQRNKGNFPGRFSGRQFSNSRSEMNVSTLELGDSALYLCASSLGGQGYGYTFGSGTRLTVV.

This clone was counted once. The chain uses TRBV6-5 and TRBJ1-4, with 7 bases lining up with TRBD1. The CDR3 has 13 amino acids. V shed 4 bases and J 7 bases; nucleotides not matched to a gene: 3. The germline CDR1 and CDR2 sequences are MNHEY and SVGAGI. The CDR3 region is CASSFGQVEKLFF. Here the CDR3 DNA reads TGTGCCAGCAGTTTCGGACAGGTTGAAAAACTGTTTTTT.

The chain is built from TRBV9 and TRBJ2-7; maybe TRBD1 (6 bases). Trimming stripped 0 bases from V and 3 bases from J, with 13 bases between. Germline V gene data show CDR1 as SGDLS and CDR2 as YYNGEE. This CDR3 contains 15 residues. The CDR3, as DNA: TGTGCCAGCAGCGTAGGGCAGGGGTCGGGCTACGAGCAGTACTTC. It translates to CASSVGQGSGYEQYF.

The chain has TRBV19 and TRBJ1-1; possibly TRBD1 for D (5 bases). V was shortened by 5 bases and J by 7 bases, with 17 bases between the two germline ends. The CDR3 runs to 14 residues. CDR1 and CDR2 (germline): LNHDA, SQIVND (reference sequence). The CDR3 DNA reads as TGTGCCAGTAGTCCACCCCGGCGAAGGGGTGAAGCTTTCTTT. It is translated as CASSPPRRRGEAFF.

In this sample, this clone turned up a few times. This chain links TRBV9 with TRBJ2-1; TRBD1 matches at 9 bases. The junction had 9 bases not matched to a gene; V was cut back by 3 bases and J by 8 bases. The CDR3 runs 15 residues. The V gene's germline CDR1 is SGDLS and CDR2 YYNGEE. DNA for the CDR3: TGTGCCAGCAGCGGCGACAGGGGGGGGTCGTATGAGCAGTTCTTC. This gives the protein CASSGDRGGSYEQFF.

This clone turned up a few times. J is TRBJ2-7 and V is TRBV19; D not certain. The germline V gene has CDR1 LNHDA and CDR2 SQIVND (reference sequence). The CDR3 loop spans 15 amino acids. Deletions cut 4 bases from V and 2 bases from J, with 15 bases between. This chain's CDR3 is CASSTSSAIPYEQYF. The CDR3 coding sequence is TGTGCCAGTAGTACCTCGAGCGCCATACCCTACGAGCAGTACTTC. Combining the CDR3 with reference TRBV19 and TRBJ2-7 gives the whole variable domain DGGITQSPKYLFRKEGQNVTLSCEQNLNHDAMYWYRQDPGQGLRLIYYSQIVNDFQKGDIAEGYSVSREKKESFPLTVTSAQKNPTAFYLCASSTSSAIPYEQYFGPGTRLTVT.

DNA of the CDR3: TGTGCCTGGAAGACCCCGGGACTAAGCCTCCGGGAGCAGTACTTC. Translated: CAWKTPGLSLREQYF. The V call is TRBV30, the J call TRBJ2-7; TRBD2 aligns across 7 bases. CDR3 length: 15 amino acids. CDR1 is GTSNPN, CDR2 SVGIG, per germline (reference sequence). V shed 4 bases, J shed 7 bases, and the junction held 16 bases outside the gene matches.

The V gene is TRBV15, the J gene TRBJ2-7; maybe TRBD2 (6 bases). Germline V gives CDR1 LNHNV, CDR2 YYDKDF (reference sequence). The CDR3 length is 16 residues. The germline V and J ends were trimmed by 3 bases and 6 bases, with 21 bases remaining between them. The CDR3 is CATSSEEGIPLSEQYF. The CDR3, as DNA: TGTGCCACCAGCAGCGAGGAGGGAATCCCCCTTTCCGAGCAGTACTTC.

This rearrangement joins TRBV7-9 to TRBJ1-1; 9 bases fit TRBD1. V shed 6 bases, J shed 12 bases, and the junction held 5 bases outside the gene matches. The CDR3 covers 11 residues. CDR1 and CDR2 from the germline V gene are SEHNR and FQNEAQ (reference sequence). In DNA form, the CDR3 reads TGTGCCAGCAGAGAGGGACAGGGATCTTTCTTT. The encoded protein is CASREGQGSFF.

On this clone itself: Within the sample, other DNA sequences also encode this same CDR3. DNA of the CDR3: TGTGCCAGCAGCTTAGTATCAAGTAGCGGGGAGCTGTTTTTT. This gives the protein CASSLVSSSGELFF. This chain connects TRBV7-2 to TRBJ2-2; D is undetermined. The CDR3 consists of 14 residues. Germline-derived CDR1 and CDR2 are SGHTA and FQGNSA. V lost 1 base, J lost 7 bases, and 10 bases lay in between.

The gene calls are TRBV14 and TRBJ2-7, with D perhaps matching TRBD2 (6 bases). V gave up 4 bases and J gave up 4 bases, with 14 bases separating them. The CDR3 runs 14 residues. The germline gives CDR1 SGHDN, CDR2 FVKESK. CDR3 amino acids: CASSPGLPEYEQYF. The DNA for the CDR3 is TGTGCCAGCAGCCCGGGACTCCCCGAATACGAGCAGTACTTC.

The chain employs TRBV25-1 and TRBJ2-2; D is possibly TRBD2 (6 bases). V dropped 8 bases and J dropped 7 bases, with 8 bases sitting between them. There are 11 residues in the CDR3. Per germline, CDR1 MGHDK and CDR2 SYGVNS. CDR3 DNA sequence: TGTGCCAGCTGGGGAGGCGGGGAGCTGTTTTTT. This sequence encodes CASWGGGELFF.

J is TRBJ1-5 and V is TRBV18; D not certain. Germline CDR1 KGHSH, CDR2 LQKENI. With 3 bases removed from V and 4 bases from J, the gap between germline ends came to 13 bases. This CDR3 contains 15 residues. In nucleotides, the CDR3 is TGTGCCAGCTCACCGCGCCAGGCGATGAATCAGCCCCAGCATTTT. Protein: CASSPRQAMNQPQHF.

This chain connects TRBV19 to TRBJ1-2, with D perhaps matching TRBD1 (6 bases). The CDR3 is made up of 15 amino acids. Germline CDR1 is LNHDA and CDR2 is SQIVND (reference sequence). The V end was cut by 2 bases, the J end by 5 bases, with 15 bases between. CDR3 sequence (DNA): TGTGCCAGTAGTATAAGTAGCGGGGGCGCGTATGGCTACACCTTC. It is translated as CASSISSGGAYGYTF.